The present T cell receptor (beta chain) was sequenced within a study of T cells in Graves' hyperthyroidism and ophthalmopathy. In its sample, this clonotype was seen many times. RNA transcripts gave rise to amplified TCR beta CDR3 regions. Carried out on the TCR CDR3, a first-round RT-PCR used the HTBI primer set. In TCRdb, the multiplex PCR reads were re-called with MiXCR into one record per CDR3 protein. The sample has about 420,000 distinct CDR3 sequences, about a sixth seen once; the top ten hold 7.5% to 9%. Stability of Graves' hyperthyroidism was defined as absent ophthalmopathy progression within 18 months. Lactation, pregnancy, other autoimmune disease or uncontrolled infection excluded patients. The sample comprised blood. This TCR came from a woman younger than 30 with Graves' hyperthyroidism.

CDR3 sequence reads: CASSWLAGVGTDTQYF. The CDR3 nucleotides read TGTGCCAGCAGTTGGCTAGCGGGGGTGGGCACAGATACGCAGTATTTT. V gene TRBV28 combines with J gene TRBJ2-3; TRBD2 matches 10 bases. Looked up from germline, CDR1 is MDHEN and CDR2 is SYDVKM. J gave up 1 base and V 4 bases, and 5 bases lay outside the gene matches. This CDR3 spans 16 amino acids.